Described below is a single T cell receptor beta chain sequence and its context. The antigen remains unidentified. This PCR relied on a set of 60 Vbeta primers and 13 Jbeta primers. Sequencing was performed with immunoSEQ multiplex PCR; in TCRdb, only in-frame clones are kept and a portion is missing. The sample contains 110,000 to 150,000 clones, roughly three quarters of which appear only once. The CDR3 spans 14 residues. CDR1 and CDR2 from the germline V gene are SGHRS and YFSETQ. Losses at the gene ends were 4 bases for V and 8 bases for J; bases not matched to a gene: 8. The data derive from a study of cytomegalovirus exposure and HLA in healthy donors. Across the whole study: Researchers previously reported finding 100 million or so unique TCR beta sequences from 170 million or so T cells.

Study observations and caveats: Later work showed greater clonal expansion in HLA-associated TCR beta chains than in equally common others.

Material for sequencing was PBMCs. V gene TRBV5-1 combines with J gene TRBJ1-2; 10 nucleotides match TRBD1. The clonotype originates from a man between 18 and 29 years old in good health and CMV-seronegative. The CDR3 loop is CASSLGQGVGGYTF. The CDR3 DNA follows: TGCGCCAGCAGCCTAGGACAGGGGGTAGGGGGCTACACCTTC. Filled out from reference TRBV5-1 and TRBJ1-2, the complete variable domain reads KAGVTQTPRYLIKTRGQQVTLSCSPISGHRSVSWYQQTPGQGLQFLFEYFSETQRNKGNFPGRFSGRQFSNSRSEMNVSTLELGDSALYLCASSLGQGVGGYTFGSGTRLTVV.